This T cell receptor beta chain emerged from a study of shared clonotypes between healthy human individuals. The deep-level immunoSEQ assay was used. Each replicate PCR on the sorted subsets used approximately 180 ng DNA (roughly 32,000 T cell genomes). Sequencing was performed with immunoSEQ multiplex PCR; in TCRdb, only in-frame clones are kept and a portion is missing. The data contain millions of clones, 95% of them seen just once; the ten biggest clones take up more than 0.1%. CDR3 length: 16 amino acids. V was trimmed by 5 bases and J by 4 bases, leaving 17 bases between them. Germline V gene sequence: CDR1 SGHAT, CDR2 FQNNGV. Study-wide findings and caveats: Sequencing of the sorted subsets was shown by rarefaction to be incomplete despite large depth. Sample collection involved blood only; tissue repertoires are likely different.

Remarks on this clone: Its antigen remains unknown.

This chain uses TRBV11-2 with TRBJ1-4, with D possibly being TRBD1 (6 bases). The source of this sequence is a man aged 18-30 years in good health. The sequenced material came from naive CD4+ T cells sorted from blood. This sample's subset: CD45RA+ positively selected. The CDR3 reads CASSAAGTQSNEKLFF. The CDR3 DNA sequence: TGTGCCAGCAGCGCGGCGGGGACACAGAGTAATGAAAAACTGTTTTTT.